The 18 T cell receptor beta chains listed next were all sequenced from one sample in a study of cytomegalovirus exposure and HLA in healthy donors. A multiplex PCR was run with 60 Vbeta primers and 13 Jbeta primers. The assay was immunoSEQ multiplex PCR, and TCRdb's table has in-frame clones only and misses some. The sample consists of fewer than 200,000 clones, around 75% of them appearing once. The specimen was PBMCs. The source is a woman aged 25 to 39 in good health and CMV-seronegative.

The gene calls are TRBV7-8 and TRBJ1-1; D is perhaps TRBD1 (5 bases). Germline V gene data show CDR1 as SGHVS and CDR2 as FQNEAQ. The length of the CDR3 is 17 residues. Between the trimmed V and J ends, which lost 8 bases and 4 bases, there was a span of 26 bases. This CDR3 is CASLPGAGWLSGTEAFF. DNA for the CDR3: TGTGCCAGCCTCCCCGGAGCAGGGTGGTTATCAGGCACTGAAGCTTTCTTT.

The genes are TRBV10-3 and TRBJ1-1; a possible D gene is TRBD1 (5 bases). CDR3 length equals 14 residues. The ends were cut back, 5 bases at V and 1 base at J, with 11 bases in the middle. Germline CDR1 and CDR2: ENHRY and SYGVKD. This chain's CDR3 is CAISSLDTNTEAFF. The CDR3 coding sequence is TGTGCCATCAGTTCCCTGGACACGAACACTGAAGCTTTCTTT.

V is TRBV2 and J is TRBJ1-5; D not certain. The germline V gene has CDR1 SNHLY and CDR2 FYNNEI. The CDR3 consists of 13 residues. Trimming took 7 bases from V and 4 from J, leaving 11 bases between them. The CDR3, as DNA: TGTGCCAGCACCCCGATAGAAAATCAGCCCCAGCATTTT. This translates into CASTPIENQPQHF.

This clone was detected a few times. The chain is built from TRBV6-5 and TRBJ1-1; D might be TRBD1 (5 bases). This CDR3 is built from 13 residues. Deletions cut 5 bases from V and 1 base from J, with 8 bases between. Germline V gene lookup returns CDR1 MNHEY and CDR2 SVGAGI. Here the CDR3 reads CASSEQENTEAFF. The CDR3 DNA reads as TGTGCCAGCAGTGAACAGGAGAACACTGAAGCTTTCTTT.

This chain connects TRBV27 to TRBJ2-7; TRBD1 matches at 10 bases. Germline V gene lookup returns CDR1 MNHEY and CDR2 SMNVEV (reference sequence). The CDR3 runs to 17 residues. The V and J ends lost 8 bases and 2 bases, in that order; junction bases with no gene match: 15. The chain's CDR3 is CASGRRSGDRGPYEQYF. CDR3 sequence (DNA): TGTGCCAGCGGTCGCCGCTCGGGGGACAGGGGACCCTACGAGCAGTACTTC.

V usage is TRBV11-1 and J usage is TRBJ1-3; D remains unclear. Germline V gene data show CDR1 as SGHAT and CDR2 as FQDESV (reference sequence). The V end was cut by 6 bases, the J end by 4 bases, with 4 bases between. This CDR3 comprises 11 residues. For the CDR3, the DNA is TGTGCCAGCAGGAGCGGAAACACCATATATTTT. The encoded protein is CASRSGNTIYF.

The rearrangement links TRBV2 to TRBJ1-2; D may be TRBD1 (6 bases). V was trimmed by 11 bases and J by 8 bases, leaving 18 bases between them. This CDR3 contains 12 residues. Germline V gene sequence: CDR1 SNHLY, CDR2 FYNNEI. The CDR3 DNA is TGTGCCGGCACCCTAGGGGGAAGGGGCTACACCTTC. This codes for CAGTLGGRGYTF. Full variable domain (remainder filled in from reference TRBV2 and TRBJ1-2): EPEVTQTPSHQVTQMGQEVILRCVPISNHLYFYWYRQILGQKVEFLVSFYNNEISEKSEIFDDQFSVERPDGSNFTLKIRSTKLEDSAMYFCAGTLGGRGYTFGSGTRLTVV.

The rearrangement links TRBV6-6 to TRBJ2-1; 9 nucleotides line up with TRBD1. The length of the CDR3 is 15 residues. The ends lost 5 bases at V and 1 base at J; junction bases unmatched: 3. Germline CDR1 MNHNY, CDR2 SVGAGI (reference sequence). CDR3 amino acids: CASSRTGDSYNEQFF. The CDR3 nucleotides read TGTGCCAGCAGTCGGACAGGGGATTCCTACAATGAGCAGTTCTTC.

The chain has TRBV18 and TRBJ2-2, with 7 bases identical to TRBD1. V gave up 3 bases and J gave up 5 bases; unmatched junction bases: 6. The CDR3 covers 15 residues. CDR1 is KGHSH, CDR2 LQKENI, per germline. The CDR3 nucleotides are TGTGCCAGCTCACCGTCATTACAGGGGACCGGGGAGCTGTTTTTT. This translates into CASSPSLQGTGELFF.

This chain links TRBV7-3 with TRBJ2-1; 8 positions match TRBD2. Losses at the gene ends were 2 bases for V and 2 bases for J; bases not matched to a gene: 5. Germline V gene data show CDR1 as SGHTA and CDR2 as FQGTGA. The CDR3 length is 16 residues. Here the CDR3 reads CASSLVAGGPYNEQFF. CDR3 nucleotide sequence: TGTGCCAGCAGCTTAGTTGCGGGAGGACCCTACAATGAGCAGTTCTTC. The full variable domain, in which reference TRBV7-3 and TRBJ2-1 provide the parts outside the CDR3, is GAGVSQTPSNKVTEKGKYVELRCDPISGHTALYWYRQSLGQGPEFLIYFQGTGAADDSGLPNDRFFAVRPEGSVSTLKIQRTERGDSAVYLCASSLVAGGPYNEQFFGPGTRLTVL.

The CDR3 coding sequence is TGTGCCAGCAGTGAAGGACACACCACCAATCAGCCCCAGCATTTT. Protein: CASSEGHTTNQPQHF. The chain couples TRBV2 to TRBJ1-5; D unclear. The germline CDR1 and CDR2 sequences are SNHLY and FYNNEI. V shed 1 base and J shed 3 bases, with 10 bases lying between them. This CDR3 is built from 15 residues. Drawing the rest from reference TRBV2 and TRBJ1-5, the complete variable domain is EPEVTQTPSHQVTQMGQEVILRCVPISNHLYFYWYRQILGQKVEFLVSFYNNEISEKSEIFDDQFSVERPDGSNFTLKIRSTKLEDSAMYFCASSEGHTTNQPQHFGDGTRLSIL.

This clone was observed a single time. The V gene is TRBV6-1, the J gene TRBJ2-7, with D maybe TRBD1 (5 bases). Deletions cut 3 bases from V and 0 bases from J, with 15 bases between. Germline CDR1 is MNHNS and CDR2 is SASEGT. This CDR3 has 16 amino acids. CDR3 residues: CASSDRKTAYSYEQYF. CDR3 bases: TGTGCCAGCAGTGACCGAAAGACAGCCTACTCCTACGAGCAGTACTTC.

There are a few counts of this clone. This chain uses TRBV2 with TRBJ2-7, with 7 bases identical to TRBD2. Germline V gene sequence: CDR1 SNHLY, CDR2 FYNNEI. This CDR3 region has 13 residues. After removal of 4 bases from V and 3 bases from J, the junction contained 3 bases not matched to a gene. The CDR3 DNA reads TGTGCCAGCAGTGGAGGACTAGGCTACGAGCAGTACTTC. Amino acids: CASSGGLGYEQYF.

There are a few counts of this clone. This chain links TRBV4-1 with TRBJ2-4; no firm D call. Deletions cut 2 bases from V and 0 bases from J, with 11 bases between. CDR1 is MGHRA and CDR2 is YSYEKL in the germline V gene. The CDR3 extends over 16 amino acids. CDR3 bases: TGCGCCAGCAGCCAACAAGTGCGTTTAGCCAAAAACATTCAGTACTTC. Translated: CASSQQVRLAKNIQYF.

The chain is built from TRBV6-1 and TRBJ2-1, with 7 positions matching TRBD2. Germline CDR1 reads MNHNS; CDR2 reads SASEGT. The J segment lost 7 bases and the V segment lost 8 bases, leaving 11 bases of the junction unmatched. CDR3 length equals 14 residues. The CDR3 sequence is CASAEELAKNEQFF. The DNA for the CDR3 is TGTGCCAGCGCCGAGGAACTAGCGAAAAATGAGCAGTTCTTC.

The table lists this clone with a few counts. The chain joins TRBV7-2 to TRBJ1-2; unclear D gene. Deletions cut 5 bases from V and 0 bases from J, with 16 bases between. Germline-derived CDR1 and CDR2 are SGHTA and FQGNSA. The CDR3 is 16 amino acids. CDR3 in DNA: TGTGCCAGCAGCCCCCAGGCGGGTAACACTAACTATGGCTACACCTTC. It codes for CASSPQAGNTNYGYTF.

This chain joins TRBV11-1 and TRBJ2-1; 15 nucleotides line up with TRBD2. V lost 2 bases, J lost 8 bases, and 4 bases stayed unmatched. The CDR3 runs to 16 residues. From germline, CDR1 is SGHAT and CDR2 FQDESV (reference sequence). CDR3 coding DNA: TGTGCCAGCAGCTTAAGGACTAGCGGGGGGGCTCATGAGCAGTTCTTC. It specifies CASSLRTSGGAHEQFF.

The chain uses TRBV27 and TRBJ1-2; D is possibly TRBD1 (6 bases). V was cut by 3 bases and J by 8 bases, with 13 bases left in between. This CDR3 has 13 amino acids. The germline V gene has CDR1 MNHEY and CDR2 SMNVEV (reference sequence). CDR3 region: CASSFSQGIGYTF. The CDR3 nucleotides are TGTGCCAGCAGTTTCTCACAGGGTATAGGCTACACCTTC.